The rows below give T cell receptor beta chains drawn from one sample of a study of CD8 T cells in Susac syndrome. TCRdb re-called the immunoSEQ multiplex PCR reads with MiXCR, one entry per CDR3 protein. The table shows under 550,000 distinct CDR3 sequences, with approximately 85% occurring only once. The sequenced sample was CD8+ T cells from PBMCs. These receptors all come from a human donor with multiple sclerosis. CDR3s include the opening cysteine and the closing phenylalanine or tryptophan. The D gene is left open where the match is weak. Clone size appears in some rows only: once, few, many, or a class for an expanded clone.

V: TRBV20-1; size: NA; D: TRBD2; J: TRBJ2-7; DNA: TGCAGTGCGGTGATAGCGGGAGAGGCACCCATGGAGCAGTACTTC; CDR3: CSAVIAGEAPMEQYF
V: TRBV30; size: NA; D: NA; J: TRBJ2-7; DNA: TGTGCCTGCCTTTCGGCGGGTGGGGTAGGGGAGCAGTACTTC; CDR3: CACLSAGGVGEQYF
V: TRBV5-6; size: few; D: NA; J: TRBJ2-7; DNA: TGTGCCAGCAGCTTTGGTCAGGGAGCAGACGAGCAGTACTTC; CDR3: CASSFGQGADEQYF
V: TRBV4-1; size: NA; D: NA; J: TRBJ1-1; DNA: TGCGCCAGCAGCCAAGTTCTCCCAGGGGCTACGAACACTGAAGCTTTCTTT; CDR3: CASSQVLPGATNTEAFF
V: TRBV7-6; size: NA; D: NA; J: TRBJ2-7; DNA: TGTGCCAGCAGCCTCGGGACTTCCCCGGTGGAGCAGTACTTC; CDR3: CASSLGTSPVEQYF
V: TRBV28; size: NA; D: TRBD1; J: TRBJ2-7; DNA: TGTGCCAGCAGTTTAGGACAGGGGGCTCACGAGCAGTACTTC; CDR3: CASSLGQGAHEQYF
V: TRBV20-1; size: NA; D: TRBD1; J: TRBJ1-2; DNA: TGCAGTGCTAGAGAACAGGGGACCTATGGCTACACCTTC; CDR3: CSAREQGTYGYTF
V: TRBV7-2; size: NA; D: NA; J: TRBJ2-1; DNA: TGTGCCAGCAGCTTAGTGGGGGGTCCGTACAATGAGCAGTTCTTC; CDR3: CASSLVGGPYNEQFF
V: TRBV29-1; size: NA; D: NA; J: TRBJ2-3; DNA: TGCAGCGTTGTCTCCTCCCTCCATGGACCAGATACGCAGTATTTT; CDR3: CSVVSSLHGPDTQYF
V: TRBV27; size: NA; D: NA; J: TRBJ2-7; DNA: TGTGCCAGCGGCGGGCCTTGGGGCGAGCAGTACTTC; CDR3: CASGGPWGEQYF
V: TRBV2; size: once; D: TRBD1; J: TRBJ2-7; DNA: TGTGCCAGCAGTGACGGGGACAGGCGGGTCTACTACGAGCAGTACTTC; CDR3: CASSDGDRRVYYEQYF
V: TRBV28; size: once; D: TRBD1; J: TRBJ2-6; DNA: TGTGCCAGCAGTATCGGGACAGGGGGCACGGGTGGGGCCAACGTCCTGACTTTC; CDR3: CASSIGTGGTGGANVLTF
V: TRBV6-6; size: NA; D: NA; J: TRBJ1-1; DNA: TGTGCCAGCAGTTACTCGAGACAGGAGGGCAACAGTGAAGCTTTCTTT; CDR3: CASSYSRQEGNSEAFF
V: TRBV29-1; size: NA; D: NA; J: TRBJ2-2; DNA: TGCAGCGTGGGTTACGCGAACACCGGGGAGCTGTTTTTT; CDR3: CSVGYANTGELFF
V: TRBV6-1; size: few; D: NA; J: TRBJ2-7; DNA: TGTGCCAGCAGTGAAAGCGGTCGAGCCGGGGAGCAGTACTTC; CDR3: CASSESGRAGEQYF
V: TRBV4-1; size: NA; D: NA; J: TRBJ1-5; DNA: TGCGCCAGCAGCCATCCTAGGGGGGGGGATTCGGGCAATCAGCCCCAGCATTTT; CDR3: CASSHPRGGDSGNQPQHF
V: TRBV18; size: few; D: TRBD2; J: TRBJ2-1; DNA: TGTGCCAGCTCCCCGGGACTAGCGGCCAATGAGCAGTTCTTC; CDR3: CASSPGLAANEQFF
V: TRBV10-3; size: few; D: NA; J: TRBJ2-7; DNA: TGTGCCATCACTTCGACGGAGTCCTACGAGCAGTACTTC; CDR3: CAITSTESYEQYF
V: TRBV30; size: NA; D: TRBD2; J: TRBJ2-1; DNA: TGTGCCTGGAGCCCGGGACTAGCAGTCAATGAGCAGTTCTTC; CDR3: CAWSPGLAVNEQFF
V: TRBV12-3/TRBV12-4; size: NA; D: NA; J: TRBJ2-1; DNA: TGTGCCAGCAGCATAGGGACCTGGAATGAGCAGTTCTTC; CDR3: CASSIGTWNEQFF
V: TRBV27; size: NA; D: TRBD1; J: TRBJ1-5; DNA: TGTGCCAGCAGTTTATCTCGGGACAGCTACAATCAGCCCCAGCATTTT; CDR3: CASSLSRDSYNQPQHF
V: TRBV3-1; size: NA; D: TRBD1; J: TRBJ2-3; DNA: TGTGCCAGCAGCCAAGTTGGGACAGGGATAAACACAGATACGCAGTATTTT; CDR3: CASSQVGTGINTDTQYF
V: TRBV4-1; size: NA; D: NA; J: TRBJ2-7; DNA: TGCGCCAGCAGCCAAGTGGGAGCGGCCTCCTACGAGCAGTACTTC; CDR3: CASSQVGAASYEQYF
V: TRBV6-5; size: NA; D: NA; J: TRBJ1-1; DNA: TGTGCCAGCAGTTACCGTCCAGATTCGGGCACTGAAGCTTTCTTT; CDR3: CASSYRPDSGTEAFF
V: TRBV30; size: NA; D: NA; J: TRBJ1-2; DNA: TGTGCCTGGAGTGTTGAAATCTATGGCTACACCTTC; CDR3: CAWSVEIYGYTF
V: TRBV27; size: NA; D: NA; J: TRBJ1-1; DNA: TGTGCCAGCAGTACGGGACTAAGCGACACTGAAGCTTTCTTT; CDR3: CASSTGLSDTEAFF
V: TRBV19; size: NA; D: NA; J: TRBJ2-1; DNA: TGTGCCAGTAGTCAAGGGGGGCTTGAGCAGTTCTTC; CDR3: CASSQGGLEQFF
V: TRBV5-6; size: NA; D: NA; J: TRBJ2-2; DNA: TGTGCCAGCAGCTTAAGGGGGGCCGGCGGGGAGCTGTTTTTT; CDR3: CASSLRGAGGELFF
V: TRBV29-1; size: NA; D: TRBD2; J: TRBJ2-1; DNA: TGCAGCGTGCCCAGGGAGGGCGCCTACAATGAGCAGTTCTTC; CDR3: CSVPREGAYNEQFF
V: TRBV5-6; size: NA; D: NA; J: TRBJ2-3; DNA: TGTGCCAGCAGCTTGGCTGCGGCTCCAACTAGCACAGATACGCAGTATTTT; CDR3: CASSLAAAPTSTDTQYF
V: TRBV7-2; size: NA; D: TRBD1; J: TRBJ2-7; DNA: TGTGCCAGCAGCACCAACCCCCCGGGACAGGTCTACGAGCAGTACTTC; CDR3: CASSTNPPGQVYEQYF
V: TRBV19; size: NA; D: NA; J: TRBJ2-1; DNA: TGTGCCAGTAGTATGCCGCAGGGGCTAAGCTCCTACAATGAGCAGTTCTTC; CDR3: CASSMPQGLSSYNEQFF
V: TRBV7-2; size: once; D: NA; J: TRBJ2-2; DNA: TGTGCCAGCAGCCGAAGGGGGGAGAGGGGCACCGGGGAGCTGTTTTTT; CDR3: CASSRRGERGTGELFF
V: TRBV6-5; size: NA; D: NA; J: TRBJ2-7; DNA: TGTGCCAGCAGTTACTCAGCGATCCCCTACGAGCAGTACTTC; CDR3: CASSYSAIPYEQYF
V: TRBV27; size: NA; D: NA; J: TRBJ1-1; DNA: TGTGCCAGCAGTAAAGCAGGGGTGGGGGACACTGAAGCTTTCTTT; CDR3: CASSKAGVGDTEAFF
V: TRBV4-1; size: NA; D: NA; J: TRBJ1-3; DNA: TGCGCCAGCAGCCAAGATATCGGGGTTCCCGGAAACACCATATATTTT; CDR3: CASSQDIGVPGNTIYF
V: TRBV7-6; size: NA; D: TRBD1; J: TRBJ2-2; DNA: TGTGCCAGCAGCTTCGGGACAGGGGTGGGGTTGGCTCCGAACACCGGGGAGCTGTTTTTT; CDR3: CASSFGTGVGLAPNTGELFF
V: TRBV14; size: NA; D: NA; J: TRBJ2-5; DNA: TGTGCCAGCAGCCAAGAACTAGGAAGGGGCCCGCGGCTCCGAGAGACCCAGTACTTC; CDR3: CASSQELGRGPRLRETQYF
V: TRBV12-3/TRBV12-4; size: NA; D: NA; J: TRBJ2-1; DNA: TGTGCCAGCAGACCAAGGGACCAGCCGGCGGTCAATGAGCAGTTCTTC; CDR3: CASRPRDQPAVNEQFF
V: TRBV30; size: NA; D: NA; J: TRBJ2-6; DNA: TGTGCCTGGAGTCAGGCCCACTCTGGGGCCAACGTCCTGACTTTC; CDR3: CAWSQAHSGANVLTF
V: TRBV5-1; size: NA; D: NA; J: TRBJ2-7; DNA: TGCGCCAGCAGCGTAGACACTAGGACCTCCTACGAGCAGTACTTC; CDR3: CASSVDTRTSYEQYF
V: TRBV6-4; size: NA; D: TRBD1; J: TRBJ2-2; DNA: TGTGCCAGCAGTGACTCGGACAGGGCGGACACCGGGGAGCTGTTTTTT; CDR3: CASSDSDRADTGELFF
V: TRBV3-1; size: once; D: TRBD2; J: TRBJ2-1; DNA: TGTGCCAGCAGCCAGGTCCTCCCGGGCTTGGGGGGGTATGAGCAGTTCTTC; CDR3: CASSQVLPGLGGYEQFF
V: TRBV27; size: once; D: TRBD2; J: TRBJ2-1; DNA: TGTGCCAGCAAGGGACTAGGCTCCTACAATGAGCAGTTCTTC; CDR3: CASKGLGSYNEQFF
V: TRBV3-1; size: NA; D: TRBD2; J: TRBJ2-1; DNA: TGTGCCAGCAGCCAAGCTTTTGCCCTCTCGACTAGCGGGAGGGCCGTGAATGAGCAGTTCTTC; CDR3: CASSQAFALSTSGRAVNEQFF
V: TRBV7-6; size: NA; D: NA; J: TRBJ2-1; DNA: TGTGCCAGCAGCTTAGAGGCGATGAGCTCCTACAATGAGCAGTTCTTC; CDR3: CASSLEAMSSYNEQFF
V: TRBV19; size: NA; D: NA; J: TRBJ1-1; DNA: TGTGCCAGTAGTATTGGTCCGCATGAAGCTTTCTTT; CDR3: CASSIGPHEAFF
V: TRBV19; size: NA; D: NA; J: TRBJ1-1; DNA: TGTGCCAGTAGTATACACCCGACAGCCAACACTGAAGCTTTCTTT; CDR3: CASSIHPTANTEAFF
V: TRBV7-9; size: few; D: NA; J: TRBJ2-1; DNA: TGTGCCAGCAGCCCCTCGTTTGAGCAGTTCTTC; CDR3: CASSPSFEQFF
V: TRBV6-1; size: NA; D: NA; J: TRBJ1-2; DNA: TGTGCCAGCACGGACAGTACTTATGGCTACACCTTC; CDR3: CASTDSTYGYTF
V: TRBV5-1; size: NA; D: NA; J: TRBJ2-3; DNA: TGCGCCAGCAGCTGGACTGTCACAGATACGCAGTATTTT; CDR3: CASSWTVTDTQYF